This T cell receptor beta chain derives from a study of patients and donors after allogeneic stem cell transplantation. This clonotype was found many times. One entry per CDR3 protein, called by TCRdb with MiXCR from the RT-PCR reads. The data hold over 350,000 distinct CDR3 sequences, with around 16% observed a single time. The sample taken for sequencing was blood, either unsorted or a sorted T cell fraction (not recorded which). This TCR was sampled from a human donor who was either an allogeneic HSCT recipient or a stem cell or donor lymphocyte infusion donor (not recorded which). It is not recorded whose cells these are; they may come from a transplant donor.

The CDR3 reads CASSALLAGLGNEQFF. The CDR3 bases are TGCGCCAGCAGCGCCCTACTAGCGGGCTTGGGCAATGAGCAGTTCTTC. This rearrangement joins TRBV5-1 to TRBJ2-1; 9 bases are a match to TRBD2. With 4 bases clipped from V and 6 bases from J, the junction kept 11 bases outside the gene matches. Germline loops: CDR1 SGHRS, CDR2 YFSETQ. CDR3 length: 16 amino acids.